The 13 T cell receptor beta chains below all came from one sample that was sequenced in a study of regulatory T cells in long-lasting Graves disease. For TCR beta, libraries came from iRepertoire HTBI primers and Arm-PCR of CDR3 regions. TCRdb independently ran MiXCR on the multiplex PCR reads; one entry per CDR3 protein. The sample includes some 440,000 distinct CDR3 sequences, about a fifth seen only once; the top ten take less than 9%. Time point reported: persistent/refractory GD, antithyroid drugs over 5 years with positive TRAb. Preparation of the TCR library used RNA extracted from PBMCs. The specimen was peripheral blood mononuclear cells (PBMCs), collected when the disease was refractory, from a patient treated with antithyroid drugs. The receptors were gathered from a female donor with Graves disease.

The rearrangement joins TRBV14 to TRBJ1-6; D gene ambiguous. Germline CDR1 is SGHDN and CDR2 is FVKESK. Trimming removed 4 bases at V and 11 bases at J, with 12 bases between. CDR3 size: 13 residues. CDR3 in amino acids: CASSRNKPPPLHF. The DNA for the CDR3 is TGTGCCAGCAGCCGGAACAAGCCGCCACCCCTCCACTTT.

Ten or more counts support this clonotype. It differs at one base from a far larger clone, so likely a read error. The CDR3 region has the DNA TGTGCCAGCAGCTGGGGGAACGAGCAGTACTTC. Protein product: CASSWGNEQYF. V and J are TRBV16 and TRBJ2-7; possibly TRBD1 or TRBD2 for D (5 bases each). CDR1 is KGHSY, CDR2 FQNENV, per germline. The germline V and J ends were trimmed by 5 bases and 5 bases, with 7 bases remaining between them. CDR3 length equals 11 residues. Filled out from reference TRBV16 and TRBJ2-7, the complete variable domain reads GEEVAQTPKHLVRGEGQKAKLYCAPIKGHSYVFWYQQVLKNEFKFLISFQNENVFDETGMPKERFSAKCLPNSPCSLEIQATKLEDSAVYFCASSWGNEQYFGPGTRLTVT.

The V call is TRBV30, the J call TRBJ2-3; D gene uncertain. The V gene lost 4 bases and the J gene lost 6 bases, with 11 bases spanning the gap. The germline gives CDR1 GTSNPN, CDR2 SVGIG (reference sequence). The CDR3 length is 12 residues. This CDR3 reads CAWMPALDTQYF. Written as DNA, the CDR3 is TGTGCCTGGATGCCCGCTCTTGATACGCAGTATTTT.

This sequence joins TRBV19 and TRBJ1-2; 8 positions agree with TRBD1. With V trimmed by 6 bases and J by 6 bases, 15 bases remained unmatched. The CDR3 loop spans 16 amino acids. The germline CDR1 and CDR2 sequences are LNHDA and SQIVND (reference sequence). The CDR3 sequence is CASSPRGLVRRDGYTF. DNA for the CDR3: TGTGCCAGTAGCCCCAGGGGGCTAGTTCGTCGTGATGGCTACACCTTC.

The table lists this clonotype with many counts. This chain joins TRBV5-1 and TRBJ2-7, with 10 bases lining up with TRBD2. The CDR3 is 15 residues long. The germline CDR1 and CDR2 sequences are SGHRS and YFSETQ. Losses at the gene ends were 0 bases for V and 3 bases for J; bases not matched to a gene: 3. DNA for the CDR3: TGCGCCAGCAGCTTGGGACTAGCGGGTCACTACGAGCAGTACTTC. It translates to CASSLGLAGHYEQYF.

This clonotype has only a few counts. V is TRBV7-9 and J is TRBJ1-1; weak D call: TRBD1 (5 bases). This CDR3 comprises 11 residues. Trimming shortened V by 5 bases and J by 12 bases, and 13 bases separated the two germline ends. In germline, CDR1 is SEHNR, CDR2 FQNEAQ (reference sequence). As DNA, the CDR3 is TGTGCCAGCAGCACCGGGACGCGAACTTTCTTT. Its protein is CASSTGTRTFF.

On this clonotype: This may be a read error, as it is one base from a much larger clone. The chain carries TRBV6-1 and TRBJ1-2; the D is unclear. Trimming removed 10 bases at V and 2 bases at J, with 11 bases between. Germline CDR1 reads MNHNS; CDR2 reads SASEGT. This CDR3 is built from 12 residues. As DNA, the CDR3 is TGTGCCACCTCGGACGTCAACTATGGCTACACCTTC. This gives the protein CATSDVNYGYTF.

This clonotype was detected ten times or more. CDR3 region: CAWSRGTEQFF. CDR3 DNA: TGTGCCTGGAGTAGGGGGACTGAGCAGTTCTTC. The rearrangement uses TRBV30 and TRBJ2-1, with D perhaps matching TRBD1 (6 bases). This CDR3 comprises 11 residues. Germline lookup yields CDR1 GTSNPN and CDR2 SVGIG (reference sequence). V was clipped by 2 bases and J by 9 bases, with 8 bases between them.

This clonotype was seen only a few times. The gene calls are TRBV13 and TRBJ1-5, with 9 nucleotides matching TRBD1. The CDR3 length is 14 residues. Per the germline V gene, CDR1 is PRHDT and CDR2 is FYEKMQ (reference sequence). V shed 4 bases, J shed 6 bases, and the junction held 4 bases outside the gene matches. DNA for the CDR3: TGTGCCAGCAGCTACGGGACAGGGTCTCAGCCCCAGCATTTT. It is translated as CASSYGTGSQPQHF.

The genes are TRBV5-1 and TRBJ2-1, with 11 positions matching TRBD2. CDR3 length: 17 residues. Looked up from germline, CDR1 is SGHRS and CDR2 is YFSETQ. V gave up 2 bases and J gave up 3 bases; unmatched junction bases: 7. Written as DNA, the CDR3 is TGCGCCAGCAGCTTACGCAAGACTAGCGGGAACTACAATGAGCAGTTCTTC. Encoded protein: CASSLRKTSGNYNEQFF.

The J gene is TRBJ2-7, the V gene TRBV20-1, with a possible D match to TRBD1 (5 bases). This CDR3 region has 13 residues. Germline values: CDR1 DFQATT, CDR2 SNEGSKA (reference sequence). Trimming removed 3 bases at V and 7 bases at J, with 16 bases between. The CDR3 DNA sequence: TGCAGTGCTAGGGGCAGGGTTAAAGTGGAGCAGTACTTC. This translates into CSARGRVKVEQYF.

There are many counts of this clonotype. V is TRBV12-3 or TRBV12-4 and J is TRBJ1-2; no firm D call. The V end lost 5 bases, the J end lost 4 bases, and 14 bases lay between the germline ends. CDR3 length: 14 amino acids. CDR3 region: CASSTSSISYGYTF. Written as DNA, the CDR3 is TGTGCCAGCAGTACCTCAAGCATTAGCTATGGCTACACCTTC.

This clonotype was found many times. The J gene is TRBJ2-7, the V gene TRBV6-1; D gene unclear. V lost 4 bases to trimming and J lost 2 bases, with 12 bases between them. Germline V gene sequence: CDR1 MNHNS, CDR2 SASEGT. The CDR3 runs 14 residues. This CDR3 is CASSVDKPPYEQYF. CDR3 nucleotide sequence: TGTGCCAGCAGTGTAGACAAACCTCCCTACGAGCAGTACTTC.